Listed below are T cell receptor beta chains from one sample, sequenced in a study of cytomegalovirus exposure and HLA in healthy donors. Produced via immunoSEQ multiplex PCR; TCRdb's table is partial and in-frame only. The sample holds 42,000 or so clones, about 50% seen once. Specimen: PBMCs. Every receptor here comes from a human donor in good health. Both conserved end residues are part of each CDR3. The D gene is left open where the match is weak. For some rows the clone size is stated as once, few or many, or as a class when expanded; others skip it.

>TRBV28|-|-|TRBJ1-6
TGTGCCAGCAGTTTATTATCACAGGGTAATTCACCCCTCCACTTT
CASSLLSQGNSPLHF
>TRBV18|-|TRBD2|TRBJ2-1
TGTGCCAGCTCACCGGGACTAGCGGGAGTAAATGAGCAGTTCTTC
CASSPGLAGVNEQFF
>TRBV7-3|-|-|TRBJ1-6
TGTGCCAGCAGCTTAAACGGAGATTCACCCCTCCACTTT
CASSLNGDSPLHF
>TRBV7-2|-|-|TRBJ2-5
TGTGCCAGCAGCTTTACAGCAATGCAAGAGACCCAGTACTTC
CASSFTAMQETQYF
>TRBV7-9|-|-|TRBJ2-7
TGTGCCAGCAGCGTTCCGGGCGAGCAGTACTTC
CASSVPGEQYF
>TRBV4-2|few|TRBD1|TRBJ2-2
TGTGCCAGCAGCCAAGAAGCAGGGGGCACCGGGGAGCTGTTTTTT
CASSQEAGGTGELFF
>TRBV4-3|-|-|TRBJ1-3
TGCGCCAGCAGCCAAGAAGCCGAAAACACCATATATTTT
CASSQEAENTIYF
>TRBV19|-|TRBD1|TRBJ2-7
TGTGCCAGTAGTTCTCAGGACAGGGGGTACGAGCAGTACTTC
CASSSQDRGYEQYF
>TRBV5-4|-|-|TRBJ1-1
TGTGCCAGCAGCTTAAGAGGGAACACTGAAGCTTTCTTT
CASSLRGNTEAFF
>TRBV9|-|TRBD2|TRBJ2-1
TGTGCCAGCAGCGTAGCTGGGCTAGCGGGGATCAATGAGCAGTTCTTC
CASSVAGLAGINEQFF
>TRBV11-3|-|TRBD2|TRBJ2-1
TGTGCCAGCAGCAAAAAGCGGGGCGCCTACAATGAGCAGTTCTTC
CASSKKRGAYNEQFF
>TRBV5-4|-|TRBD1|TRBJ1-1
TGTGCCAGCAGCAGGCCCCAGGGGGGCACTGAAGCTTTCTTT
CASSRPQGGTEAFF
>TRBV18|-|TRBD1|TRBJ1-2
TGTGCCAGCTCACTTACGGGACAGGGGTCCTATGGCTACACCTTC
CASSLTGQGSYGYTF
>TRBV4-2|-|TRBD2|TRBJ2-5
TGTGCCAGCAGCCAAGAGGCGGGAGGGCCGGGTGAGACCCAGTACTTC
CASSQEAGGPGETQYF
>TRBV5-1|-|TRBD1|TRBJ2-2
TGCGCCAGCAGCGCCCGGACAGGGTCCGGGGAGCTGTTTTTT
CASSARTGSGELFF
>TRBV5-6|-|-|TRBJ1-2
TGTGCCAGCAGCGACCGACACAAAAAGGGGCTTACCTATGGCTACACCTTC
CASSDRHKKGLTYGYTF
>TRBV7-9|-|TRBD2|TRBJ2-5
TGTGCCAGCAGCTCTAGTAGCGGGGCTCGCGAGACCCAGTACTTC
CASSSSSGARETQYF
>TRBV7-2|-|-|TRBJ1-1
TGTGCCAGCAGAGGGTCAGGGGAGACTGAAGCTTTCTTT
CASRGSGETEAFF
>TRBV4-3|few|-|TRBJ1-5
TGCGCCAGCAGCCAAGGGGCGAATCAGCCCCAGCATTTT
CASSQGANQPQHF
>TRBV5-6|few|-|TRBJ2-1
TGTGCCAGCTGCCCCGCGGGGAGAGGGAATGAGCAGTTCTTC
CASCPAGRGNEQFF
>TRBV19|-|TRBD1|TRBJ1-1
TGTGCCAGTAGTTCCCTGGGACAGGGAGCGAACACTGAAGCTTTCTTT
CASSSLGQGANTEAFF
>TRBV2|-|-|TRBJ1-5
TGTGCCAGCTCCGGTTTCGATCAGCCCCAGCATTTT
CASSGFDQPQHF
>TRBV28|few|TRBD2|TRBJ2-1
TGTGCCAGCAGTTTTGGGGGACTAGGTTGGTACAATGAGCAGTTCTTC
CASSFGGLGWYNEQFF
>TRBV14|-|TRBD2|TRBJ2-1
TGTGCCAGCAGCCCTTTTCAGAGCGGGAGTCGGTTCTTC
CASSPFQSGSRFF
>TRBV30|once|-|TRBJ1-1
TGTGCCTGGAGGGCGAACACTGAAGCTTTCTTT
CAWRANTEAFF
>TRBV19|-|-|TRBJ1-1
TGTGCCAGTAGTAACGGCCCCAACGGGGAAGCTTTCTTT
CASSNGPNGEAFF
>TRBV6-6|few|-|TRBJ1-2
TGTGCCAGCAGCACCCAGGGGTACTATGGCTACACCTTC
CASSTQGYYGYTF
>TRBV6-4|-|TRBD2|TRBJ2-1
TGTGCCAGCAGTGACTTGGGACTAGCGGGAACTGAGCAGTTCTTC
CASSDLGLAGTEQFF
>TRBV4-3|few|-|TRBJ1-5
TGCGCCAGCAGCCCCCAACAGGTTAATAGCAATCAGCCCCAGCATTTT
CASSPQQVNSNQPQHF
>TRBV19|-|TRBD2|TRBJ2-1
TGTGCCAGTAGTATAAAGGGACTAGCGGTAGCGGGGTTACGGGAGCAGTTCTTC
CASSIKGLAVAGLREQFF
>TRBV6-6|few|-|TRBJ2-6
TGTGCCAGCAGTTACTCACAGGGTAGTGGGGCCAACGTCCTGACTTTC
CASSYSQGSGANVLTF
>TRBV29-1|-|TRBD1|TRBJ2-7
TGCAGCGTTGAAGCAGACAGGGGGTACGAGCAGTACTTC
CSVEADRGYEQYF
>TRBV29-1|few|-|TRBJ1-4
TGCAGCGTTGGAGCCACTTCAAGGGGTGAAAAACTGTTTTTT
CSVGATSRGEKLFF
>TRBV27|once|-|TRBJ2-1
TGTGCCAGCAGTCCCCTAGGGACACCACACTCCTACAATGAGCAGTTCTTC
CASSPLGTPHSYNEQFF
>TRBV6-5|-|TRBD2|TRBJ2-7
TGTGCCAGCAGTTACTCGAGCGGGACTGGAACCTACGAGCAGTACTTC
CASSYSSGTGTYEQYF
>TRBV7-7|-|-|TRBJ2-3
TGTGCTAGCAGCTCGCGGGGCAGCACAGATACGCAGTATTTT
CASSSRGSTDTQYF
>TRBV6-6|few|-|TRBJ2-7
TGTGCCAGCAGTTACTCGAGGCAGGGATTCGAGCAGTACTTC
CASSYSRQGFEQYF
>TRBV7-6|-|-|TRBJ2-7
TGTGCCAGCAGCATCTGGCAGGGTCCCTCCTACGAGCAGTACTTC
CASSIWQGPSYEQYF
>TRBV18|once|TRBD1|TRBJ2-5
TGTGCCAGCTCGGTGAACAGGGGTCAAGAGACCCAGTACTTC
CASSVNRGQETQYF
>TRBV18|-|TRBD1|TRBJ1-2
TGTGCCAGCCCACCCGGACAGGCTAGAGCTAACTATGGCTACACCTTC
CASPPGQARANYGYTF
>TRBV4-3|-|TRBD2|TRBJ2-5
TGCGCCAGCAGCCAAGTACGCGGGAGGGCCTCCGAGACCCAGTACTTC
CASSQVRGRASETQYF
>TRBV15|-|TRBD2|TRBJ2-3
TGTGCCACCAGCGTTACTAGCGGGGGTGGGGATACGCAGTATTTT
CATSVTSGGGDTQYF
>TRBV11-2|-|-|TRBJ1-1
TGTGCCAGCAGCTTTATAACAGGGTCGAGCACTGAAGCTTTCTTT
CASSFITGSSTEAFF
>TRBV18|-|TRBD1|TRBJ2-6
TGTGCCAGCTCACCCGGGGACAGGGGTTCGGCTGGGGCCAACGTCCTGACTTTC
CASSPGDRGSAGANVLTF